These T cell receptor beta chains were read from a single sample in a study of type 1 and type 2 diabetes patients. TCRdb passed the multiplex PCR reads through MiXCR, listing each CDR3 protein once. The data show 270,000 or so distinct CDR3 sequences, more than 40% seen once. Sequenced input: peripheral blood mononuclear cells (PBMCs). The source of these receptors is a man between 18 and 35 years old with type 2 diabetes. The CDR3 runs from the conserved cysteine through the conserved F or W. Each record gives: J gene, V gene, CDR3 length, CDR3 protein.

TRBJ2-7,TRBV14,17,CASSQDVSPGYSYEQYF
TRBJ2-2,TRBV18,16,CASSVQTGTAAGELFF
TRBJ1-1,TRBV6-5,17,CASSYRQGLGMNTEAFF
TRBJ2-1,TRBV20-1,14,CSARRLASSNEQFF
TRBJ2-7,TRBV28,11,CASRGGHGQYF
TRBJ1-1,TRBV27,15,CASSLSRGLLVEAFF
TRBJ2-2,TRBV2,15,CASSYDRGDTGELFF
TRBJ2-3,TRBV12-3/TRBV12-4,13,CASSFWGGDTQYF
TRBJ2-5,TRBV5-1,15,CASSSASGVQETQYF
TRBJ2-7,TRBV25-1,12,CASGDRDYEQYF
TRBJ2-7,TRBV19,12,CASSTSAYEQYF
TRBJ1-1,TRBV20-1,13,CSAGTNMNTEAFF
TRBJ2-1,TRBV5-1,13,CASSLDGTNEQFF
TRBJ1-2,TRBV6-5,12,CASSDRGYGYTF
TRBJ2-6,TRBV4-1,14,CASSLGVGANVLTF
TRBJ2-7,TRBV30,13,CAWSVQSSYEQYF
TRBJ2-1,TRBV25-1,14,CASSDGGRVGEQFF
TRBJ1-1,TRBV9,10,CASRPGEAFF
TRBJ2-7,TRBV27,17,CASSFRLVGPQAYEQYF
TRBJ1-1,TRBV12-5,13,CASALWIGTEAFF
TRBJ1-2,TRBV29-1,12,CSVEAITYGYTF
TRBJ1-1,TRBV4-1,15,CASSIRDNKNTEAFF
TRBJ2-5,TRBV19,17,CASSMGQGLPMGETQYF
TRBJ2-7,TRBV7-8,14,CASRKREGRGEQYF
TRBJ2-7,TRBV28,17,CASSSPPGRGSSYEQYF
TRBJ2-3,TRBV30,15,CAWSVGQGGTDTQYF
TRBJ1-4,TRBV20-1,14,CSARVGGPNEKLFF
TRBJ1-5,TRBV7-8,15,CASSFDRMSNQPLHF
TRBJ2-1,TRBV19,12,CASTLGGFEQFF
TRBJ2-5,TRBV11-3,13,CASSVALQETQYF
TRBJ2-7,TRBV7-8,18,CASRPTGGLAGAHPEQYF
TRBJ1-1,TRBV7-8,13,CASSLGEGTEAFF
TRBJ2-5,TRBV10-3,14,CAISRQGAGETQYF
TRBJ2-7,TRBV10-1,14,CASSAAGVTHEQYF
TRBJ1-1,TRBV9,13,CASSEMGRAEAFF
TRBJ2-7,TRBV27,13,CASSPGTAYEQYF
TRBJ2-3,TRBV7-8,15,CACSPQGAGADTQYF
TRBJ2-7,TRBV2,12,CASSGLFYEQYF
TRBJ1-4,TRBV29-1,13,CSVGRGQDEKLFF
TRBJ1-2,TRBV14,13,CASSQGLSYGYTF
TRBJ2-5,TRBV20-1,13,CSARPTGLETQYF
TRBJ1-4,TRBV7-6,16,CASSLAGGTANEKLFF
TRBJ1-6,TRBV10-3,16,CATRSNRDSYNSPLHF
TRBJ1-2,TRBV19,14,CASSIWTGVDGYTF
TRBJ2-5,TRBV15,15,CATSSGLVGRETQYF
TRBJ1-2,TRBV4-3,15,CASSQGRTASYGYTF
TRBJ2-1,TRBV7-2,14,CASSLQLAGNEQFF
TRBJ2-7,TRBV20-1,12,CSATGTPYEQYF
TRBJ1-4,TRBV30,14,CAWSPYSGTEKLFF
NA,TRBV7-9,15,CASSYLAGDGNEQFF
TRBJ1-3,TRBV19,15,CASRTGPLPGNTIYF
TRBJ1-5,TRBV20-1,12,CSAESRHQPQHF
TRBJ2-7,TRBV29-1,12,CSVLVDSYEQYF
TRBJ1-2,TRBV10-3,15,CAISESRTVKDGYTF
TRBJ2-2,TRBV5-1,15,CASSTGQRNTGELFF
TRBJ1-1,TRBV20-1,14,CSAPPTNPRTEAFF
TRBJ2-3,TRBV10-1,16,CASSESAGGLGDTQYF
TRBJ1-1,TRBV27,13,CASSFQRNTEAFF
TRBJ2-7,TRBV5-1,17,CASSLERWEGSSYEQYF